This is a list of T cell receptor beta chains from one sample in a study of OX40 agonist ivuxolimab in advanced cancers. The data were produced by immunoSEQ multiplex PCR, yet TCRdb's version contains in-frame clones alone and is incomplete. The data contain 65,000 to 90,000 clones, roughly 86% of them singletons. The sequences come from CD4+ or CD8+ T cells sorted from blood, collected in a trial of the OX40 agonist ivuxolimab. The receptors were sampled from an adult with an advanced solid tumor such as melanoma, head and neck, liver or kidney cancer. Each CDR3 is given with its conserved first and last residue. Each record gives: D gene, J gene, clone size, V gene, CDR3 DNA, CDR3 protein. The D gene is left open where the match is weak. Size values are once, few and many counts, or a class for expanded clones, and some rows have none.

d_call: .; j_call: TRBJ2-3; clone_size: .; v_call: TRBV7-3; cdr3_nt: TGTGCCAGCAGCTTAATGGGGGGAACAGATACGCAGTATTTT; cdr3_aa: CASSLMGGTDTQYF
d_call: .; j_call: TRBJ1-2; clone_size: .; v_call: TRBV28; cdr3_nt: TGTGCCAGCAGTCTACAGGAATATGGCTACACCTTC; cdr3_aa: CASSLQEYGYTF
d_call: .; j_call: TRBJ2-6; clone_size: .; v_call: TRBV19; cdr3_nt: TGTGCCAGTAGTATAGAGGGCGGTTCATACTCTGGGGCCAACGTCCTGACTTTC; cdr3_aa: CASSIEGGSYSGANVLTF
d_call: TRBD1; j_call: TRBJ1-1; clone_size: once; v_call: TRBV4-3; cdr3_nt: TGCGCCAGCAGCCGACACAACAGGGGGGGAGACACTGAAGCTTTCTTT; cdr3_aa: CASSRHNRGGDTEAFF
d_call: TRBD1; j_call: TRBJ2-5; clone_size: .; v_call: TRBV7-2; cdr3_nt: TGTGCCAGCAGCCGAGCCGGGACAGGGGAAGAGACCCAGTACTTC; cdr3_aa: CASSRAGTGEETQYF
d_call: TRBD2; j_call: TRBJ2-5; clone_size: .; v_call: TRBV5-1; cdr3_nt: TGCGCCAGCAGCCTGTCACTAGCGGGAGGGCCCGAGACCCAGTACTTC; cdr3_aa: CASSLSLAGGPETQYF
d_call: .; j_call: TRBJ2-1; clone_size: .; v_call: TRBV6-5; cdr3_nt: TGTGCCAGCAGTAGAAGTAGCACCTCCTACAATGAGCAGTTCTTC; cdr3_aa: CASSRSSTSYNEQFF
d_call: .; j_call: TRBJ2-3; clone_size: .; v_call: TRBV15; cdr3_nt: TGTGCCACCAGCAGAGATCAAGGGGTCTCCACAGATACGCAGTATTTT; cdr3_aa: CATSRDQGVSTDTQYF
d_call: TRBD2; j_call: TRBJ2-6; clone_size: .; v_call: TRBV28; cdr3_nt: TGTGCCAGCAGACTAGCGGGAGACCCCTCTGGGGCCAACGTCCTGACTTTC; cdr3_aa: CASRLAGDPSGANVLTF
d_call: .; j_call: TRBJ2-7; clone_size: .; v_call: TRBV7-2; cdr3_nt: TGTGCCAGCAGCTTAATGGGTTCCGAGCAGTACTTC; cdr3_aa: CASSLMGSEQYF
d_call: TRBD1; j_call: TRBJ2-3; clone_size: .; v_call: TRBV2; cdr3_nt: TGTGCCAGCAGCCCGACAGGGGATACGCAGTATTTT; cdr3_aa: CASSPTGDTQYF
d_call: TRBD2; j_call: TRBJ2-3; clone_size: .; v_call: TRBV2; cdr3_nt: TGTGCCAGCAGAGTCCTAGCGGGGACCACAGATACGCAGTATTTT; cdr3_aa: CASRVLAGTTDTQYF
d_call: TRBD1; j_call: TRBJ1-6; clone_size: .; v_call: TRBV7-2; cdr3_nt: TGTGCCAGCAGGATTGGACAGGGCCGATCACCCCTCCACTTT; cdr3_aa: CASRIGQGRSPLHF
d_call: .; j_call: TRBJ2-7; clone_size: .; v_call: TRBV28; cdr3_nt: TGTGCCAGCAGTTCTTACTTCGATAGTCAGTACTACGAGCAGTACTTC; cdr3_aa: CASSSYFDSQYYEQYF
d_call: TRBD2; j_call: TRBJ2-1; clone_size: .; v_call: TRBV11-2; cdr3_nt: TGTGCCAGCAGCGCAGGGGGACTAGCGGGAGTGGGCTCCTACAATGAGCAGTTCTTC; cdr3_aa: CASSAGGLAGVGSYNEQFF
d_call: .; j_call: TRBJ2-5; clone_size: .; v_call: TRBV20-1; cdr3_nt: TGCAGTGCTATGCAAGAGACCCAGTACTTC; cdr3_aa: CSAMQETQYF
d_call: .; j_call: TRBJ2-3; clone_size: .; v_call: TRBV2; cdr3_nt: TGTGCCAGCAGTGAAGGACTGAGCACAGATACGCAGTATTTT; cdr3_aa: CASSEGLSTDTQYF
d_call: .; j_call: TRBJ2-1; clone_size: few; v_call: TRBV28; cdr3_nt: TGTGCCAGCAGGTCGAGCGGAAGGACGTACAATGAGCAGTTCTTC; cdr3_aa: CASRSSGRTYNEQFF
d_call: .; j_call: TRBJ2-3; clone_size: few; v_call: TRBV28; cdr3_nt: TGTGCCAGCACCGAATACGCACGTATCGGGGATACGCAGTATTTT; cdr3_aa: CASTEYARIGDTQYF
d_call: .; j_call: TRBJ2-7; clone_size: once; v_call: TRBV5-1; cdr3_nt: TGCGCCAGCAGCTTCGACGACATCCCAACCTACGAGCAGTACTTC; cdr3_aa: CASSFDDIPTYEQYF
d_call: .; j_call: TRBJ1-5; clone_size: .; v_call: TRBV6-5; cdr3_nt: TGTGCCAGCAGTTCCAGGCCTTTCAATCAGCCCCAGCATTTT; cdr3_aa: CASSSRPFNQPQHF
d_call: TRBD2; j_call: TRBJ2-5; clone_size: .; v_call: TRBV28; cdr3_nt: TGTGCCACCCGCCGGCGGGGGGTTAAAGAGACCCAGTACTTC; cdr3_aa: CATRRRGVKETQYF
d_call: .; j_call: TRBJ1-2; clone_size: .; v_call: TRBV7-2; cdr3_nt: TGTGCCAGCAGCCTATGGGTCCTAGCTAACTATGGCTACACCTTC; cdr3_aa: CASSLWVLANYGYTF